The present T cell receptor beta chain was sequenced within a study of T cell responses to AZD1222 COVID-19 vaccine. Study conclusions and caveats: Variant regions that are unmutated are reportedly the target of nearly half of spike-specific TCRs.

Comments on this clone: Its antigen is still unknown.

The protocol was immunoSEQ multiplex PCR, while the TCRdb copy is restricted to in-frame clones and leaves out a portion. The table lists 150,000 or so clones, around 92% of them singletons, with about 0.9% in the top ten. Between the trimmed V and J ends, which lost 8 bases and 4 bases, there was a span of 23 bases. Germline CDR1 is MDHEN and CDR2 is SYDVKM. This CDR3 spans 16 amino acids. This sequence joins TRBV28 and TRBJ1-2; D ambiguous. The sequence came from an adult in good health. Sequences were derived from peripheral blood, sampled on day 0 of AZD1222 vaccination. CDR3 in DNA: TGTGCCAGCGGCCCCCCCCAGTTCCGCAAATTCTATGGCTACACCTTC. Protein sequence: CASGPPQFRKFYGYTF.